This T cell receptor beta chain was captured by sequencing in a study of T cell repertoires in cytomegalovirus infection. On the study more broadly: Recently identified HLA-C-restricted CMV epitopes were used, and well-studied HLA-B-restricted CMV epitopes were used as well. Shared public TCR beta signatures pointed to both CMV infection and a matching HLA type.

Germline assignment: CDR1 ENHRY and CDR2 SYGVKD. This CDR3 spans 13 amino acids. Trimming pared 2 bases from V and 6 bases from J, leaving 8 bases between. This clonotype was observed a few times. Its antigen is still unknown. Study results and limitations: Identification of carriers of CMV plus the relevant HLA was performed using cumulative public TCR beta family frequency.

TCRdb re-analysed the reads in MiXCR, keeping a single row per CDR3 protein. Of 640,000 or so distinct CDR3 sequences in the sample, 33% were seen once. The TCR comes from a human donor in good health (CMV status not recorded). Some clones in this sample may be carry-over from other donors' samples. This sequence joins TRBV10-3 and TRBJ2-1, with a weak D call TRBD1 (6 bases). Source: cultured PBMCs, taken from culture after CMV antigen stimulation. The chain's CDR3 is CAISEGQINEQFF. In DNA, the CDR3 is TGTGCCATCAGTGAGGGACAGATCAATGAGCAGTTCTTC.